The 27 T cell receptor beta chains given below trace back to one sample, sequenced in a study of siplizumab effects on memory and regulatory T cells. Only in-frame clones appear in the TCRdb table, and some are missing; sequencing was by immunoSEQ multiplex PCR. This sample yields more than 85,000 clones, of which around 90% are seen a single time; around 0.68% belongs to the top ten. The source material was Tregs sorted from blood. Receptor source: a human donor in good health.

The V and J genes are TRBV30 and TRBJ1-2, with unresolved D. This CDR3 comprises 11 residues. V was trimmed by 3 bases and J by 7 bases, leaving 9 bases between them. Looked up from germline, CDR1 is GTSNPN and CDR2 is SVGIG (reference sequence). CDR3 sequence reads: CAWSGAGGYTF. CDR3 coding DNA: TGTGCCTGGAGCGGCGCGGGTGGCTACACCTTC. Using reference TRBV30 and TRBJ1-2 for the parts outside the CDR3, the full variable domain is SQTIHQWPATLVQPVGSPLSLECTVEGTSNPNLYWYRQAAGRGLQLLFYSVGIGQISSEVPQNLSASRPQDRQFILSSKKLLLSDSGFYLCAWSGAGGYTFGSGTRLTVV.

The rearrangement links TRBV10-3 to TRBJ2-1, with D maybe TRBD1 (6 bases). V lost 1 base to trimming and J lost 10 bases, with 14 bases between them. CDR1 is ENHRY, CDR2 SYGVKD, per germline. The length of the CDR3 is 14 residues. CDR3 residues: CAISEFQDSREQFF. The CDR3 nucleotides are TGTGCCATCAGTGAGTTCCAGGACAGCCGCGAGCAGTTCTTC.

This clone appeared a single time. The chain links TRBV15 to TRBJ1-1, with TRBD1 as a possible D gene (6 bases). CDR1 is LNHNV and CDR2 is YYDKDF in the germline V gene (reference sequence). The CDR3 sequence is 14 residues long. V gave up 0 bases and J gave up 9 bases, with 14 bases separating them. DNA for the CDR3: TGTGCCACCAGCAGAGATCGAGGGGGGCGAAAAGCTTTCTTT. Protein product: CATSRDRGGRKAFF.

V is TRBV6-1 and J is TRBJ1-3; 9 nucleotides agree with TRBD1. This CDR3 contains 14 residues. Germline V gene lookup returns CDR1 MNHNS and CDR2 SASEGT. The ends lost 8 bases at V and 0 bases at J; junction bases unmatched: 2. The CDR3 region is CASGTGISGNTIYF. The CDR3 bases are TGTGCCAGCGGGACAGGGATCTCTGGAAACACCATATATTTT.

The rearrangement joins TRBV5-1 to TRBJ2-6, with a weak D call TRBD1 (6 bases). Germline values: CDR1 SGHRS, CDR2 YFSETQ. Trimming pared 4 bases from V and 0 bases from J, leaving 8 bases between. The CDR3 consists of 15 residues. The CDR3 loop is CASSGQLSGANVLTF. The CDR3 nucleotides are TGCGCCAGCAGCGGACAGCTCTCTGGGGCCAACGTCCTGACTTTC.

This clone is medium-sized in the sample. J is TRBJ2-7 and V is TRBV5-4; 10 bases agree with TRBD2. After removal of 4 bases from V and 3 bases from J, the junction contained 10 bases not matched to a gene. Germline CDR1 and CDR2: SGHNT and YYREEE (reference sequence). The CDR3 loop spans 16 amino acids. In DNA, the CDR3 is TGTGCCAGCAGCCCCCCCCCGGGACTAGCGAGCTACGAGCAGTACTTC. Translation gives CASSPPPGLASYEQYF.

V usage is TRBV14 and J usage is TRBJ2-3, with TRBD1 matching 12 bases. Germline trimming cut 2 bases from V and 5 bases from J; bases unmatched to any gene: 11. The CDR3 covers 18 residues. CDR1 is SGHDN, CDR2 FVKESK, per germline. The CDR3 nucleotides read TGTGCCAGCAGCCAAAGGATTTGGGGACAGGGGGCGAAAGATACGCAGTATTTT. It codes for CASSQRIWGQGAKDTQYF.

The V and J genes are TRBV5-6 and TRBJ2-1, with 7 bases identical to TRBD2. In germline, CDR1 is SGHDT, CDR2 YYEEEE. The V and J ends lost 3 bases and 9 bases, in that order; junction bases with no gene match: 15. The CDR3 has 16 amino acids. The CDR3 loop reads CASSSLREALFREQFF. The DNA of the CDR3 is TGTGCCAGCAGCTCACTTCGGGAGGCCCTCTTTCGTGAGCAGTTCTTC. Looking up the rest from reference TRBV5-6 and TRBJ2-1 gives the full variable domain: DAGVTQSPTHLIKTRGQQVTLRCSPKSGHDTVSWYQQALGQGPQFIFQYYEEEERQRGNFPDRFSGHQFPNYSSELNVNALLLGDSALYLCASSSLREALFREQFFGPGTRLTVL.

The J gene is TRBJ2-3, the V gene TRBV9; 11 bases align to TRBD1. Germline V gene data show CDR1 as SGDLS and CDR2 as YYNGEE. This CDR3 is 18 amino acids long. Trimming at V came to 0 bases and at J to 4 bases, leaving 10 bases not matched to a gene. The CDR3 region is CASSVGDRGFGDPDTQYF. CDR3 coding DNA: TGTGCCAGCAGCGTAGGGGACAGGGGGTTCGGGGATCCAGATACGCAGTATTTT. Looking up the rest from reference TRBV9 and TRBJ2-3 gives the full variable domain: DSGVTQTPKHLITATGQRVTLRCSPRSGDLSVYWYQQSLDQGLQFLIQYYNGEERAKGNILERFSAQQFPDLHSELNLSSLELGDSALYFCASSVGDRGFGDPDTQYFGPGTRLTVL.

The chain is built from TRBV7-3 and TRBJ1-1, with 8 bases aligning to TRBD1. Germline V gene sequence: CDR1 SGHTA, CDR2 FQGTGA. The CDR3 sequence is 15 residues long. With 3 bases clipped from V and 0 bases from J, the junction kept 3 bases outside the gene matches. As DNA, the CDR3 is TGTGCCAGCAGCTTGACAGGGGCTCTGAACACTGAAGCTTTCTTT. This sequence encodes CASSLTGALNTEAFF.

Worth noting for this clone: An end of the junction does not agree with germline; a read error may underlie this. The same CDR3 can be traced to other DNA sequences in this sample. The chain has TRBV7-8 and TRBJ2-7, with 13 bases identical to TRBD2. Per the germline V gene, CDR1 is SGHVS and CDR2 is FQNEAQ. The length of the CDR3 is 19 residues. CDR3 DNA sequence: TGTGCCAGCAGTTTAGTTATTGGGACTAGCGGGGCCCCTCCGGGCGAGCAGTACTTC. It is translated as CASSLVIGTSGAPPGEQYF.

J is TRBJ2-5 and V is TRBV7-2, with D uncertain. CDR3 length: 11 amino acids. V dropped 5 bases and J dropped 4 bases, with 5 bases sitting between them. Germline loops: CDR1 SGHTA, CDR2 FQGNSA. The CDR3 loop reads CASSPGETQYF. CDR3 DNA sequence: TGTGCCAGCAGCCCCGGAGAGACCCAGTACTTC.

V gene TRBV11-2 combines with J gene TRBJ2-5; D may be TRBD2 (5 bases). The germline CDR1 and CDR2 sequences are SGHAT and FQNNGV. Trimming shortened V by 5 bases and J by 4 bases, and 20 bases separated the two germline ends. The CDR3 length is 16 residues. The CDR3 bases are TGTGCCAGCAGCACTAGTGGCGGTATCAGGAGAGAGACCCAGTACTTC. Protein product: CASSTSGGIRRETQYF.

The chain employs TRBV5-1 and TRBJ2-2, with 9 nucleotides matching TRBD1. The CDR3 sequence is 15 residues long. The trim removed 4 bases at V and 5 bases at J, leaving 6 bases unmatched. Looked up from germline, CDR1 is SGHRS and CDR2 is YFSETQ. DNA of the CDR3: TGCGCCAGCAGCGTTAACAGGGGGCGAACCGGGGAGCTGTTTTTT. As protein: CASSVNRGRTGELFF.

This clone has just one count. The chain carries TRBV7-9 and TRBJ1-4; 7 nucleotides match TRBD1. Looked up from germline, CDR1 is SEHNR and CDR2 is FQNEAQ (reference sequence). There are 14 residues in the CDR3. V lost 5 bases, J lost 5 bases, and 5 bases stayed unmatched. In nucleotides, the CDR3 is TGTGCCAGCAGCCTTAAGGGACAGAATGAAAAACTGTTTTTT. Translated, it gives CASSLKGQNEKLFF.

The chain employs TRBV5-3 and TRBJ2-1; no clear D gene. TRBV5-3 is an ORF for which the function is uncertain. The ends were cut back, 1 base at V and 5 bases at J, with 10 bases in the middle. The CDR3 loop spans 14 amino acids. The CDR3 reads CARSLLRVNNEQFF. CDR3 DNA sequence: TGTGCCAGAAGCTTGTTACGGGTCAACAATGAGCAGTTCTTC.

V usage is TRBV10-2 and J usage is TRBJ2-5; 8 bases line up with TRBD2. V lost 9 bases to trimming and J lost 2 bases; unmatched junction nucleotides: 8. Germline values: CDR1 WSHSY, CDR2 SAAADI. The CDR3 runs to 14 residues. The CDR3 DNA follows: TGCGCCAGGGGGATACTAGCGGAACAAGAGACCCAGTACTTC. Its protein product is CARGILAEQETQYF.

The CDR3 region is CASSVQPQHF. Written as DNA, the CDR3 is TGTGCCAGCAGTGTCCAGCCCCAGCATTTT. The V and J genes are TRBV6-1 and TRBJ1-5; the D is unclear. The CDR3 is 10 residues long. CDR1 and CDR2 (germline): MNHNS, SASEGT. Trimming shortened V by 4 bases and J by 7 bases, and 2 bases separated the two germline ends.

This clone was counted a single time. V and J are TRBV19 and TRBJ2-1, with 9 bases that match TRBD2. CDR1 and CDR2 (germline): LNHDA, SQIVND (reference sequence). The CDR3 totals 15 residues. J lost 2 bases, V lost 7 bases, and 6 bases had no gene match. As DNA, the CDR3 is TGTGCCAGTACCAGGGCGGGAGGGCCCTACAATGAGCAGTTCTTC. Translation: CASTRAGGPYNEQFF.

The chain carries TRBV2 and TRBJ2-7; no clear D. Germline V CDR1 and CDR2: SNHLY, FYNNEI. The CDR3 is 15 amino acids. The ends were cut back, 2 bases at V and 2 bases at J, with 13 bases in the middle. The DNA for the CDR3 is TGTGCCAGCAGTGAAAACCTACGACAAACCTACGAGCAGTACTTC. Amino acid sequence: CASSENLRQTYEQYF.

This clone showed up just a few times. V and J are TRBV6-5 and TRBJ2-7; D gene ambiguous. This CDR3 contains 15 residues. V dropped 2 bases and J dropped 3 bases, with 14 bases sitting between them. Germline-derived CDR1 and CDR2 are MNHEY and SVGAGI. CDR3 loop: CASSYGPPYHYEQYF. CDR3 nucleotides: TGTGCCAGCAGTTACGGGCCGCCCTACCACTACGAGCAGTACTTC.

This sequence joins TRBV21-1 and TRBJ2-5. TRBV21-1 is tagged as a pseudogene. The CDR3 sequence is 16 residues long. CDR3 amino acids: CASSKIRAPADRTQYF. CDR3 nucleotides: TGTGCCAGCAGCAAAATAAGGGCGCCAGCCGATCGGACCCAGTACTTC.

The chain is built from TRBV19 and TRBJ1-5; D is undetermined. The CDR3 is 12 residues long. V was pared by 4 bases and J by 2 bases, with 3 bases between. Per germline, CDR1 LNHDA and CDR2 SQIVND (reference sequence). The CDR3 sequence: CASSKGNQPQHF. DNA for the CDR3: TGTGCCAGTAGTAAGGGCAATCAGCCCCAGCATTTT.

The chain has TRBV28 and TRBJ1-4; a possible D gene is TRBD1 (6 bases). CDR1 is MDHEN and CDR2 is SYDVKM in the germline V gene. V lost 7 bases to trimming and J lost 8 bases, with 20 bases between them. There are 15 residues in the CDR3. CDR3 loop: CASTWGIRGREKLFF. CDR3 DNA: TGTGCCAGCACCTGGGGTATCCGGGGGCGGGAAAAACTGTTTTTT.

The genes are TRBV9 and TRBJ2-3, with 11 bases that match TRBD2. The trim removed 0 bases at V and 2 bases at J, leaving 2 bases unmatched. The germline CDR1 and CDR2 sequences are SGDLS and YYNGEE. The CDR3 runs 16 residues. The DNA of the CDR3 is TGTGCCAGCAGCGTAGGGGGACTAGCGGCCACAGATACGCAGTATTTT. Translated: CASSVGGLAATDTQYF.

The gene calls are TRBV19 and TRBJ2-1; 10 bases line up with TRBD2. After removal of 3 bases from V and 4 bases from J, the junction contained 9 bases not matched to a gene. This CDR3 region has 17 residues. CDR1 is LNHDA, CDR2 SQIVND, per germline (reference sequence). CDR3 coding DNA: TGTGCCAGTAGTATCACCCTAGCGGGAGTGAGTTACAATGAGCAGTTCTTC. It yields the protein CASSITLAGVSYNEQFF. The variable domain in full, completed from reference TRBV19 and TRBJ2-1, reads DGGITQSPKYLFRKEGQNVTLSCEQNLNHDAMYWYRQDPGQGLRLIYYSQIVNDFQKGDIAEGYSVSREKKESFPLTVTSAQKNPTAFYLCASSITLAGVSYNEQFFGPGTRLTVL.

The chain employs TRBV10-3 and TRBJ1-2; 7 bases align to TRBD1. Germline CDR1 ENHRY, CDR2 SYGVKD. Trimming cost V 6 bases and J 2 bases; bases outside gene matches: 9. The CDR3 runs 15 residues. The CDR3 DNA is TGTGCCATCAGCCGCGACAGGGTTGGCAACTATGGCTACACCTTC. Protein product: CAISRDRVGNYGYTF.